This TCR beta chain was captured by sequencing in a study of blood T cell repertoires in COVID-19. Looking at the study overall: Italy, Spain and the United States were the sources of the convalescent and acute COVID-19 samples.

Per germline, CDR1 MDHEN and CDR2 SYDVKM. Trimming removed 3 bases from V and 1 base from J, with 8 bases in between. This CDR3 has 14 residues. Profiling relied on immunoSEQ multiplex PCR, and the TCRdb table lists in-frame clones only, not all of them. This table has about 120,000 clones, 80% appearing once. This clone was seen a few times. V usage is TRBV28 and J usage is TRBJ2-3; D gene uncertain. Sequenced input: peripheral blood. This TCR derives from a human donor in a cohort sampled during active COVID-19. CDR3 nucleotides: TGTGCCAGCAGTTTTCTTCAGGGCACAGATACGCAGTATTTT. Its translation: CASSFLQGTDTQYF.